These 3 T cell receptor beta chains were all obtained from the same sample, sequenced in a study of spatial heterogeneity in lung cancer. TCRdb reprocessed the 5' RACE reads via MiXCR and lists one record per CDR3 protein. This table has thousands of distinct CDR3 sequences, 8.6% appearing once. Documented time point: sample taken at primary tumor resection. The sample in question was PBMCs, obtained at surgery. Every receptor here comes from a male donor with early-stage non-small cell lung cancer.

This clonotype was counted ten times or more. The CDR3 sequence is CSAPSLSGTGVDTQYF. The CDR3 DNA reads TGCAGTGCTCCAAGCCTATCGGGGACAGGGGTAGATACGCAGTATTTT. The chain has TRBV20-1 and TRBJ2-3; 10 bases are a match to TRBD1. Trimming cost V 5 bases and J 5 bases; bases outside gene matches: 13. This CDR3 region has 16 residues. Germline lookup yields CDR1 DFQATT and CDR2 SNEGSKA (reference sequence).

This clonotype was seen many times. The rearrangement uses TRBV4-1 and TRBJ1-4; TRBD1 is a possible D gene (5 bases). V gave up 3 bases and J gave up 5 bases, with 10 bases separating them. Per germline, CDR1 MGHRA and CDR2 YSYEKL. There are 14 residues in the CDR3. CDR3 sequence: CASSHGTVNEKLFF. The CDR3 DNA sequence: TGCGCCAGCAGCCATGGGACCGTGAATGAAAAACTGTTTTTT.

The table lists this clonotype with many counts. The V gene is TRBV19, the J gene TRBJ2-1; 8 bases line up with TRBD2. There are 15 residues in the CDR3. Germline trimming cut 6 bases from V and 6 bases from J; bases unmatched to any gene: 10. The V gene's germline CDR1 is LNHDA and CDR2 SQIVND (reference sequence). The CDR3 DNA sequence: TGTGCCAGTAGCGCGAGCGGGGCGGGGGGCAATGAGCAGTTCTTC. It specifies CASSASGAGGNEQFF.